The rows below give T cell receptor beta chains drawn from one sample of a study of blood T cell repertoires in COVID-19. Method: immunoSEQ multiplex PCR; TCRdb's copy keeps in-frame clones and lacks some. The table lists 200,000 to 300,000 clones, 85% to 90% of them singletons. The sequencing input was peripheral blood. The source of these receptors is a woman aged 55-70 years with COVID-19, enrolled during active disease. The CDR3 runs from the conserved cysteine through the conserved F or W. A D gene is named only where the DNA matches it firmly. Some rows mark clone size as missing; the rest say once, few, many or name a class of expanded clone.

V gene: TRBV27
clone size: .
J gene: TRBJ2-3
D gene: .
CDR3 protein: CASSLGIRDTQYF
CDR3 DNA: TGTGCCAGCAGTTTAGGCATAAGAGATACGCAGTATTTT

V gene: TRBV11-3
clone size: .
J gene: TRBJ2-7
D gene: TRBD2
CDR3 protein: CASSLGGTTYEQYF
CDR3 DNA: TGTGCCAGCAGCTTAGGAGGGACTACCTACGAGCAGTACTTC

V gene: TRBV10-3
clone size: .
J gene: TRBJ2-1
D gene: TRBD2
CDR3 protein: CAMGRREDYNEQFF
CDR3 DNA: TGTGCCATGGGTCGGCGGGAGGACTACAATGAGCAGTTCTTC

V gene: TRBV7-3
clone size: .
J gene: TRBJ2-1
D gene: .
CDR3 protein: CASSPVRVSYNEQFF
CDR3 DNA: TGTGCCAGCAGCCCCGTGAGGGTCTCCTACAATGAGCAGTTCTTC

V gene: TRBV29-1
clone size: .
J gene: TRBJ2-7
D gene: .
CDR3 protein: CSVARPQSYEQYF
CDR3 DNA: TGCAGCGTTGCCCGCCCCCAGTCCTACGAGCAGTACTTC

V gene: TRBV10-3
clone size: once
J gene: TRBJ1-2
D gene: TRBD1
CDR3 protein: CAISEDRVGHGYTF
CDR3 DNA: TGTGCCATCAGTGAAGACAGGGTGGGGCATGGCTACACCTTC

V gene: TRBV5-1
clone size: .
J gene: TRBJ1-1
D gene: TRBD1
CDR3 protein: CASRLETGAPNTEAFF
CDR3 DNA: TGCGCCAGCAGACTCGAGACAGGGGCTCCGAACACTGAAGCTTTCTTT

V gene: TRBV3-1/TRBV3-2
clone size: .
J gene: TRBJ2-7
D gene: .
CDR3 protein: CASSPLGGSYEQYF
CDR3 DNA: TGTGCCAGCAGCCCCCTGGGAGGTTCCTACGAGCAGTACTTC

V gene: TRBV4-2
clone size: .
J gene: TRBJ1-1
D gene: TRBD1
CDR3 protein: CASSQDLQGVTEAFF
CDR3 DNA: TGTGCCAGCAGCCAAGATCTCCAGGGGGTCACTGAAGCTTTCTTT

V gene: TRBV7-8
clone size: .
J gene: TRBJ2-7
D gene: TRBD2
CDR3 protein: CASSPGRATYEQYF
CDR3 DNA: TGTGCCAGCAGCCCCGGGAGGGCAACCTACGAGCAGTACTTC

V gene: TRBV5-1
clone size: .
J gene: TRBJ2-3
D gene: TRBD2
CDR3 protein: CASSPGLALGTDTQYF
CDR3 DNA: TGCGCCAGCAGCCCGGGACTAGCTCTAGGCACAGATACGCAGTATTTT

V gene: TRBV24-1
clone size: .
J gene: TRBJ1-1
D gene: .
CDR3 protein: CATSESRNTEAFF
CDR3 DNA: TGTGCCACCAGTGAGAGTAGGAACACTGAAGCTTTCTTT

V gene: TRBV9
clone size: .
J gene: TRBJ1-2
D gene: .
CDR3 protein: CASSVGTSGDRYGYTF
CDR3 DNA: TGTGCCAGCAGCGTAGGGACGTCGGGGGATCGCTATGGCTACACCTTC

V gene: TRBV15
clone size: .
J gene: TRBJ1-4
D gene: .
CDR3 protein: CATSRRRATNEKLFF
CDR3 DNA: TGTGCCACCAGCAGGAGGCGAGCAACTAATGAAAAACTGTTTTTT

V gene: TRBV24-1
clone size: .
J gene: TRBJ2-7
D gene: .
CDR3 protein: CATSVLRASGSYEQYF
CDR3 DNA: TGTGCCACCAGTGTCCTCCGAGCTTCGGGCTCCTACGAGCAGTACTTC

V gene: TRBV9
clone size: .
J gene: TRBJ1-1
D gene: .
CDR3 protein: CASSAFPGRVGRNTEAFF
CDR3 DNA: TGTGCCAGCAGCGCATTCCCAGGCAGGGTCGGTAGGAACACTGAAGCTTTCTTT

V gene: TRBV6-5
clone size: .
J gene: TRBJ1-2
D gene: .
CDR3 protein: CASKTGGNYGYTF
CDR3 DNA: TGTGCCAGCAAGACGGGAGGGAACTATGGCTACACCTTC

V gene: TRBV15
clone size: .
J gene: TRBJ1-4
D gene: TRBD1
CDR3 protein: CATSSTDRGTNEKLFF
CDR3 DNA: TGTGCCACCAGCAGTACTGACAGGGGAACTAATGAAAAACTGTTTTTT

V gene: TRBV21-1
clone size: .
J gene: TRBJ2-5
D gene: .
CDR3 protein: CASSGKGLAAQETQYF
CDR3 DNA: TGTGCCAGCAGCGGAAAGGGACTAGCGGCCCAAGAGACCCAGTACTTC

V gene: TRBV13
clone size: .
J gene: TRBJ2-1
D gene: .
CDR3 protein: CASSRTTMSSYNEQFF
CDR3 DNA: TGTGCCAGCAGCCGCACGACAATGAGCTCCTACAATGAGCAGTTCTTC

V gene: TRBV4-1
clone size: .
J gene: TRBJ2-7
D gene: TRBD2
CDR3 protein: CASSQDATSSGSRYEQYF
CDR3 DNA: TGCGCCAGCAGCCAAGACGCGACTTCTAGCGGGAGCCGATACGAGCAGTACTTC

V gene: TRBV27
clone size: .
J gene: TRBJ2-3
D gene: TRBD2
CDR3 protein: CASSPRTSGKGTDTQYF
CDR3 DNA: TGTGCCAGTTCCCCCCGGACTAGCGGGAAGGGGACAGATACGCAGTATTTT

V gene: TRBV24-1
clone size: .
J gene: TRBJ1-5
D gene: .
CDR3 protein: CATSDSLGGGDQPQHF
CDR3 DNA: TGTGCCACCAGTGATTCTCTTGGGGGGGGAGATCAGCCCCAGCATTTT

V gene: TRBV6-4
clone size: .
J gene: TRBJ1-2
D gene: .
CDR3 protein: CASSESPGQGRSGYTF
CDR3 DNA: TGTGCCAGCAGTGAATCCCCCGGGCAGGGCAGGAGTGGCTACACCTTC

V gene: TRBV28
clone size: .
J gene: TRBJ2-3
D gene: .
CDR3 protein: CASSPPPKGEGRTDTQYF
CDR3 DNA: TGTGCCAGCAGTCCGCCCCCTAAGGGGGAAGGGCGCACAGATACGCAGTATTTT

V gene: TRBV19
clone size: .
J gene: TRBJ1-5
D gene: TRBD1
CDR3 protein: CASSVRTGGGQPQHF
CDR3 DNA: TGTGCCAGTAGTGTAAGGACAGGGGGCGGTCAGCCCCAGCATTTT

V gene: TRBV6-2/TRBV6-3
clone size: .
J gene: TRBJ1-2
D gene: .
CDR3 protein: CASSYFESYPCTF
CDR3 DNA: TGTGCCAGCAGTTATTTCGAGTCATATCCGTGTACCTTC

V gene: TRBV7-9
clone size: .
J gene: TRBJ1-4
D gene: TRBD1
CDR3 protein: CASSPGGTGGQKLFF
CDR3 DNA: TGTGCCAGCAGCCCCGGGGGGACAGGGGGGCAAAAACTGTTTTTT

V gene: TRBV11-1
clone size: once
J gene: TRBJ1-2
D gene: .
CDR3 protein: CASSLSWTDYGYTF
CDR3 DNA: TGTGCCAGCAGCTTATCATGGACAGATTATGGCTACACCTTC

V gene: TRBV29-1
clone size: few
J gene: TRBJ1-2
D gene: TRBD1
CDR3 protein: CSVDRDRAYGYTF
CDR3 DNA: TGCAGCGTCGACCGGGACAGGGCCTATGGCTACACCTTC

V gene: TRBV30
clone size: .
J gene: TRBJ2-1
D gene: .
CDR3 protein: CAWSVYLGGAEQFF
CDR3 DNA: TGTGCCTGGAGTGTATATCTAGGGGGGGCTGAGCAGTTCTTC

V gene: TRBV24-1
clone size: .
J gene: TRBJ2-1
D gene: .
CDR3 protein: CATSDRGNEQFF
CDR3 DNA: TGTGCCACCAGTGATAGGGGTAATGAGCAGTTCTTC

V gene: TRBV7-8
clone size: .
J gene: TRBJ1-1
D gene: .
CDR3 protein: CASSLGVGAMNTEAFF
CDR3 DNA: TGTGCCAGCAGCTTGGGGGTGGGGGCCATGAACACTGAAGCTTTCTTT

V gene: TRBV3-1/TRBV3-2
clone size: .
J gene: TRBJ1-1
D gene: .
CDR3 protein: CASSQSPDSAATEAFF
CDR3 DNA: TGTGCCAGCAGCCAATCCCCGGACAGCGCGGCCACTGAAGCTTTCTTT

V gene: TRBV2
clone size: .
J gene: TRBJ2-1
D gene: TRBD1
CDR3 protein: CASSQGQGLYNEQFF
CDR3 DNA: TGTGCCAGCAGTCAGGGACAGGGGTTGTACAATGAGCAGTTCTTC

V gene: TRBV7-9
clone size: many
J gene: TRBJ2-7
D gene: TRBD1
CDR3 protein: CASSLAEGTGLF
CDR3 DNA: TGTGCCAGCAGCTTAGCCGAGGGGACAGGGTTATTC

V gene: TRBV5-8
clone size: .
J gene: TRBJ2-7
D gene: TRBD1
CDR3 protein: CASSFHRGPLSYEQYF
CDR3 DNA: TGTGCCAGCAGCTTCCACAGGGGTCCCCTCTCCTACGAGCAGTACTTC

V gene: TRBV5-4
clone size: .
J gene: TRBJ1-2
D gene: .
CDR3 protein: CASSSKSRSNYGYTF
CDR3 DNA: TGTGCCAGCAGCTCAAAGAGTCGGTCTAACTATGGCTACACCTTC

V gene: TRBV28
clone size: .
J gene: TRBJ2-5
D gene: .
CDR3 protein: CASSTSSGETQYF
CDR3 DNA: TGTGCCAGCTCAACAAGCAGCGGTGAGACCCAGTACTTC

V gene: TRBV5-6
clone size: .
J gene: TRBJ2-7
D gene: TRBD1
CDR3 protein: CASSFTGQGADEQYF
CDR3 DNA: TGTGCCAGCAGCTTCACGGGACAGGGGGCCGACGAGCAGTACTTC

V gene: TRBV14
clone size: .
J gene: TRBJ1-1
D gene: .
CDR3 protein: CATNKAAGSNTEAFF
CDR3 DNA: TGTGCCACCAATAAGGCTGCAGGGTCGAACACTGAAGCTTTCTTT

V gene: TRBV5-5
clone size: .
J gene: TRBJ2-3
D gene: TRBD2
CDR3 protein: CASSLNPGLEGDTQYF
CDR3 DNA: TGTGCCAGCAGCTTAAACCCGGGACTAGAAGGAGATACGCAGTATTTT

V gene: TRBV5-1
clone size: .
J gene: TRBJ2-2
D gene: TRBD1
CDR3 protein: CASSMRQGATGELFF
CDR3 DNA: TGCGCCAGCAGCATGCGACAGGGGGCAACCGGGGAGCTGTTTTTT